This T cell receptor beta chain stems from a study of blood T cell repertoires in COVID-19 (TCRdb year 2020). As for the study more broadly: Collaborator samples came from the United States, Italy and Spain and covered acute and convalescent phases of COVID-19. The material from the prospective study consisted of cDNA or gDNA derived from T cells, B-cell-depleted T cells, or PBMCs. Subjects who had been exposed to COVID-19, were actively infected with it, or had recovered from it provided the deeply sampled blood TCRbeta repertoires that made up the dataset. A freely available public database, intended as a resource for researchers studying the immune response to SARS-CoV-2, is where the repertoires were released. Samples came from the ongoing ImmuneRACE study (first 160 participants) plus 1,254 subjects from 6 global collaborators. A de-identified subject ID, COVID-19 status, age in years and sex were almost always included in the sample metadata. HLA class I and class II types, where available, came from metadata supplied by the sample provider rather than from assay-based typing. Findings and caveats that apply to the study as a whole: The quantity of clinical and demographic metadata differed by source and by participant and was supplied without curation.

The collaborating institutions used their own protocols to collect whole blood in K2EDTA tubes. Collaborator samples were shipped for TCRbeta analysis as frozen whole blood, isolated PBMCs, or DNA extracted from either sample type. Comment on this clone: Its specific antigen is unknown. Base qualities are not at hand, and no much larger clone is one base apart.

V loses 6 bases at its end and J loses 2 bases; junction bases beyond the gene matches: 12. The CDR3 runs 16 amino acids, cysteine and phenylalanine included. Only the CDR3 part of the read is kept: 48 bases, read in frame from the first base. Looking up the germline V gene (reference sequence) yields CDR1 LNHDA and CDR2 SQIVND. The immunoSEQ Assay, a bias-controlled multiplex PCR, was used to amplify TCRbeta CDR3 regions from genomic DNA. Per the original workflow: Nucleated cell counts per sample were estimated from amplification of reference gene primers within the assay. To quantify the absolute abundance of each unique TCRbeta CDR3 rearrangement, sequence reads were collapsed and filtered. For each sample, productive Simpson clonality was calculated by taking the square root of Simpson's diversity index across productive rearrangements. TCRdb stores this immuneACCESS table with in-frame sequences only. Part of the clones is absent; in the studies checked, under half of the shortfall reflects unresolved V genes, and no reason is known for the rest. V and J calls plus clone size are reproduced from that table; the DNA served to infer D and trimming. Counted in this sample were 45,000 to 60,000 clones; roughly four fifths of them appeared once. The top ten hold around 2% of the sample.

Material: peripheral blood. This chain joins TRBV19 to TRBJ1-1; 7 bases in between match TRBD1. This TCR was recovered from a woman aged 55 to 70 with acute or convalescent COVID-19. The CDR3 protein sequence reads: CASRSPPGQNNTEAFF. DNA sequence: TGTGCCAGTAGGAGCCCGCCGGGACAGAACAACACTGAAGCTTTCTTT.